This T cell receptor beta chain emerged from a study of blood T cell repertoires in COVID-19. With 7 bases removed from V and 1 base from J, the gap between germline ends came to 8 bases. This CDR3 is built from 11 residues. Germline CDR1 reads DFQATT; CDR2 reads SNEGSKA (reference sequence). Original processing methods: Scientists estimated how many nucleated cells there were by amplifying reference gene primers. Data came from immunoSEQ multiplex PCR; TCRdb stores just in-frame clones and leaves some out. The V and J calls and clone size come from that table; D and trimming were worked out from the DNA. Altogether 95,000 to 150,000 clones are present, over 65% being singletons, with the ten largest covering approximately 0.79%.

This receptor was identified in a human donor with acute or convalescent COVID-19. The donor label of this sample is uncertain. This chain connects TRBV20-1 to TRBJ2-7; D uncertain. Material for sequencing was peripheral blood. The CDR3 DNA reads as TGCAGTGTACCTAGGTCCTACGAGCAGTACTTC. Its translation is CSVPRSYEQYF.